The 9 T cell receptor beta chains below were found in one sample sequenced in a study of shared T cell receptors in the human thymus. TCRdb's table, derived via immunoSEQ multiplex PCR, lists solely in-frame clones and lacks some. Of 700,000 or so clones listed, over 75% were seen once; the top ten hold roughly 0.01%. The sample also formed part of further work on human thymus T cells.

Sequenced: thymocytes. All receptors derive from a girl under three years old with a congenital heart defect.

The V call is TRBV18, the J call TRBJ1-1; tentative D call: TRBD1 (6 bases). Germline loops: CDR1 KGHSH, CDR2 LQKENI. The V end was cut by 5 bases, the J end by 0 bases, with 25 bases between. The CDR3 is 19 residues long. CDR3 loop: CASSAKGQGRPRMNTEAFF. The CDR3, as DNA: TGTGCCAGCTCAGCAAAGGGGCAGGGGCGCCCCCGAATGAACACTGAAGCTTTCTTT.

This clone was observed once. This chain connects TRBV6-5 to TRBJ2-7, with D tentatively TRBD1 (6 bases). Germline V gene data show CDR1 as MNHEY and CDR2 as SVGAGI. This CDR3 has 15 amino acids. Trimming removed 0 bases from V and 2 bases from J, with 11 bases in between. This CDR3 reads CASSYSRGFTYEQYF. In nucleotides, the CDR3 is TGTGCCAGCAGTTACTCCAGGGGATTTACCTACGAGCAGTACTTC.

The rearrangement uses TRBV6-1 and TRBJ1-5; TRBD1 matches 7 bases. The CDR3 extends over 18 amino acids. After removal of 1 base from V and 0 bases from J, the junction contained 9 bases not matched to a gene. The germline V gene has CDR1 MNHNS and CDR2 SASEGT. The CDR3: CASSEDRGPTPSNQPQHF. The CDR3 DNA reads TGTGCCAGCAGTGAAGATAGGGGGCCCACTCCTAGCAATCAGCCCCAGCATTTT.

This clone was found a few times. DNA of the CDR3: TGTGCCAGCAGTGAACCCAGGGTCGGGGGAAATGAAAAACTGTTTTTT. This translates into CASSEPRVGGNEKLFF. The V and J genes are TRBV6-1 and TRBJ1-4, with TRBD1 as a possible D gene (5 bases). The CDR3 is 16 residues long. The germline V gene encodes CDR1 MNHNS and CDR2 SASEGT. V was trimmed by 2 bases and J by 5 bases, leaving 15 bases between them.

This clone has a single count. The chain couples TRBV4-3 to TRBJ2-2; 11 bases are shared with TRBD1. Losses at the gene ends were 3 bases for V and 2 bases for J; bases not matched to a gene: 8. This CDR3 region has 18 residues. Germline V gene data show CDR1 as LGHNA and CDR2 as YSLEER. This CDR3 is CASSQRTGTGGNTGELFF. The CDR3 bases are TGCGCCAGCAGCCAGAGAACCGGGACAGGGGGTAACACCGGGGAGCTGTTTTTT.

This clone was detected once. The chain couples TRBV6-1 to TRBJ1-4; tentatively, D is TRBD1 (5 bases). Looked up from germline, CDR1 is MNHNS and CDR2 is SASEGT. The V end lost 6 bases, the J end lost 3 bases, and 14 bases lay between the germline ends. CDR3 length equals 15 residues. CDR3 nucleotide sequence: TGTGCCAGCAGCAGGGCTGACAACCCTAATGAAAAACTGTTTTTT. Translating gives CASSRADNPNEKLFF.

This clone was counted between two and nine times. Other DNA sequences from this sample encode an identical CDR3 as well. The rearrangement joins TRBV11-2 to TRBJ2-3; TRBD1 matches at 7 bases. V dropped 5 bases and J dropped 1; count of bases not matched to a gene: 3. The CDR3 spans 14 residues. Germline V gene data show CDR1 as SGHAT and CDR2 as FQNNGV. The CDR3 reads CASSPGQGTDTQYF. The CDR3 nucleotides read TGTGCCAGCAGCCCCGGACAGGGCACAGATACGCAGTATTTT.

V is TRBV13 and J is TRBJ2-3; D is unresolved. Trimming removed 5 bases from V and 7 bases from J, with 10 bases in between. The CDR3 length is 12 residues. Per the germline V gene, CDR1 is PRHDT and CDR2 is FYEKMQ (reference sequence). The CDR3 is CASSPTPYTQYF. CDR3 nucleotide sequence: TGTGCCAGCAGCCCGACTCCCTATACGCAGTATTTT. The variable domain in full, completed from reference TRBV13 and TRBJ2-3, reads AAGVIQSPRHLIKEKRETATLKCYPIPRHDTVYWYQQGPGQDPQFLISFYEKMQSDKGSIPDRFSAQQFSDYHSELNMSSLELGDSALYFCASSPTPYTQYFGPGTRLTVL.

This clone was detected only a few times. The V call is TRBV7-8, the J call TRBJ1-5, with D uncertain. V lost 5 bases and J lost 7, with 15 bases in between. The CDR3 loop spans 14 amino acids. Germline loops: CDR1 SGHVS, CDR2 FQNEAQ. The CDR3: CASSLDGGGQPQHF. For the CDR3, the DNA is TGTGCCAGCAGCCTTGACGGCGGCGGGCAGCCCCAGCATTTT.